This section outlines one TCR beta chain sequence together with its context. What it binds is not known. Different DNA sequences within this sample yield the same CDR3. The sample belongs to a study of Tregs in tolerant kidney transplant recipients. The nonmyeloablative bone marrow transplants came from related graft donors, with transient mixed chimerism. Unstimulated Tregs (CD4+CD25+CD127-) and CD4+CD25- non-Tregs were sorted from PBMCs. Measured with immunoSEQ multiplex PCR; TCRdb has only the in-frame clones, and not every one. The table shows 20,000 to 25,000 clones, with 81% occurring only once. Germline V lookup: CDR1 LGHNA, CDR2 YNFKEQ. The CDR3 totals 17 residues. The trim removed 2 bases at V and 13 bases at J, leaving 16 bases unmatched. Points from the study as a whole: Antigen-driven expansion was suggested because donor-specific Tregs expanded more than all Tregs in tolerant patients. Expanding Tregs on activated donor B cells appeared to best identify donor-specific TCRbeta clones.

The chain recombines TRBV4-2 with TRBJ1-6, with 8 bases that match TRBD1. This receptor was identified in a human patient who received a combined kidney and bone marrow transplant. The graft donor may have contributed some T cells. Specimen: CD8+ T cells from blood (PBMCs), collected 6 months after the transplant. The CDR3 loop is CASSQQDRGLSISPLHF. The CDR3 DNA sequence: TGTGCCAGCAGCCAACAAGACAGGGGTCTCTCTATTTCCCCCCTCCACTTT.